Given below is one T cell receptor beta chain in context. The germline CDR1 and CDR2 sequences are LGHNA and YSLEER. This CDR3 spans 19 amino acids. J lost 0 bases, V lost 4 bases, and 10 bases had no gene match. These data are taken from a study of blood T cell repertoires in COVID-19. Assay: immunoSEQ multiplex PCR; the TCRdb copy retains only in-frame clones and omits some. The table lists some 220,000 clones, 70% to 90% of them singletons. V and J are TRBV4-3 and TRBJ2-1, with 12 bases lining up with TRBD2. Material for sequencing was PBMCs or T cells enriched from blood (not recorded which). This receptor was taken from a woman between 45 and 65 years old in a cohort exposed to, infected with or recovered from COVID-19 (not recorded which). The CDR3, as DNA: TGCGCCAGCAGCCGTGATCTAGCGGGGGGGTCCCGCTCCTACAATGAGCAGTTCTTC. Translating it yields CASSRDLAGGSRSYNEQFF.